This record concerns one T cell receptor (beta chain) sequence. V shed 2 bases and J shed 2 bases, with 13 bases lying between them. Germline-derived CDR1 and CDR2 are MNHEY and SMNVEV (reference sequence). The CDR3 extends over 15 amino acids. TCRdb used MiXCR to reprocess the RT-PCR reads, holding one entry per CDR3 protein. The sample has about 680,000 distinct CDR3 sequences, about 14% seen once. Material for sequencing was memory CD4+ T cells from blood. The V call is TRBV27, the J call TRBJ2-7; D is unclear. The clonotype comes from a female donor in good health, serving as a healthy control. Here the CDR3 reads CASSLGRLNTYEQYF. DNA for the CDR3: TGTGCCAGCAGTTTAGGACGACTCAATACCTACGAGCAGTACTTC.